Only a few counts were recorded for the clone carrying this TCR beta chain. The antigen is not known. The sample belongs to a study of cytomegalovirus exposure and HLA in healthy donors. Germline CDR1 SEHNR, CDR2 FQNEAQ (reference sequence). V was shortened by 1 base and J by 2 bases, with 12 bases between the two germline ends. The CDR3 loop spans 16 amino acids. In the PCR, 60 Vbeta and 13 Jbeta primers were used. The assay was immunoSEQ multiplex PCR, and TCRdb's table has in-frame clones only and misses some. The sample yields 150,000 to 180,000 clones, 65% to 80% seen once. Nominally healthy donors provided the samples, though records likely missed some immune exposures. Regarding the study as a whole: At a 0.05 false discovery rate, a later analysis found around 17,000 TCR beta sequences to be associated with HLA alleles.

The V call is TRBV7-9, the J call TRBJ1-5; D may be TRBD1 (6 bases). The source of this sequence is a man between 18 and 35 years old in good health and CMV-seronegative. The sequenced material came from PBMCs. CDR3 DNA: TGTGCCAGCAGCTTAGGGGCAGGGGAAGGCAATCAGCCCCAGCATTTT. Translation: CASSLGAGEGNQPQHF.